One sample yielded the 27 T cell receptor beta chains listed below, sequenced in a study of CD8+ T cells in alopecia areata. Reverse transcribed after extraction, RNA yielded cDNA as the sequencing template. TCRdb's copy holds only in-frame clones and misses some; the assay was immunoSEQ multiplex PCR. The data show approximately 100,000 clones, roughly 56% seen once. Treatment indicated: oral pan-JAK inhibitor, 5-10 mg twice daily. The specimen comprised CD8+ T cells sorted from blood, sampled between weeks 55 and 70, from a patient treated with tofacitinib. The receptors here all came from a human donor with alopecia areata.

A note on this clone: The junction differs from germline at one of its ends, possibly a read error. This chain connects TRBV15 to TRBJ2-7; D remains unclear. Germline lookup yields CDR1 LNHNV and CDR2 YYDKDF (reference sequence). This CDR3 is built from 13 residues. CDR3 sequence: CATSRISSDEQYF. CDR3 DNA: TGTGCCACCAGCAGGATAAGCTCCGACGAGCAGTACTTC.

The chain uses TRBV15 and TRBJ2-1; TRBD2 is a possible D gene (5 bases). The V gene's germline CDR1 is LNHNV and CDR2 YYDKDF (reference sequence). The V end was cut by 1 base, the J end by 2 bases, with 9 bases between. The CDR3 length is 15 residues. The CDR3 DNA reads TGTGCCACCAGCAGAGGGACTTATACCTACAATGAGCAGTTCTTC. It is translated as CATSRGTYTYNEQFF. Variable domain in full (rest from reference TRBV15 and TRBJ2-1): DAMVIQNPRYQVTQFGKPVTLSCSQTLNHNVMYWYQQKSSQAPKLLFHYYDKDFNNEADTPDNFQSRRPNTSFCFLDIRSPGLGDTAMYLCATSRGTYTYNEQFFGPGTRLTVL.

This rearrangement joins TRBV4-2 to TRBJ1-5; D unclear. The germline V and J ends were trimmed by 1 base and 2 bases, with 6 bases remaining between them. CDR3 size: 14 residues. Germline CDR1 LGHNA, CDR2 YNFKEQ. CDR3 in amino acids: CASSQVLGNQPQHF. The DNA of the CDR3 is TGTGCCAGCAGCCAAGTCTTGGGCAATCAGCCCCAGCATTTT.

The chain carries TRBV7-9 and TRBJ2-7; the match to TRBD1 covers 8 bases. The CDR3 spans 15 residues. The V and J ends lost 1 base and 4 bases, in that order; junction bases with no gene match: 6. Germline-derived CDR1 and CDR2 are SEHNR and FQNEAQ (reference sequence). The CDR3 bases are TGTGCCAGCAGCTTAGTGAGACAGGGGAGGTACGAGCAGTACTTC. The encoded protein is CASSLVRQGRYEQYF.

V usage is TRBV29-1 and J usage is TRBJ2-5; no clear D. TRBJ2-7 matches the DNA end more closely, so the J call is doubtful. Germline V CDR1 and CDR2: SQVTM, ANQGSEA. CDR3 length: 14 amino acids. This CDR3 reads CSVEDREKPYEQYF. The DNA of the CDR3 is TGCAGCGTTGAAGACCGAGAGAAACCCTACGAGCAGTACTTC.

The CDR3 bases are TGTGCCTGGAGTGGGACAGGGACCCAGTACTTC. This sequence encodes CAWSGTGTQYF. V gene TRBV30 combines with J gene TRBJ2-5; 7 bases are shared with TRBD1. Trimming took 1 base from V and 7 from J; bases not matched to a gene: 0. CDR3 length: 11 amino acids. Germline-derived CDR1 and CDR2 are GTSNPN and SVGIG (reference sequence). The whole variable domain, filled in from reference TRBV30 and TRBJ2-5, reads SQTIHQWPATLVQPVGSPLSLECTVEGTSNPNLYWYRQAAGRGLQLLFYSVGIGQISSEVPQNLSASRPQDRQFILSSKKLLLSDSGFYLCAWSGTGTQYFGPGTRLLVL.

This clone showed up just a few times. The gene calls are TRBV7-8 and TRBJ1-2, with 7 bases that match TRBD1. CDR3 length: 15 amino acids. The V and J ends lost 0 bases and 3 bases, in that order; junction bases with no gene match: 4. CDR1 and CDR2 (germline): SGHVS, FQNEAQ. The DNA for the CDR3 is TGTGCCAGCAGCTTAGCGGGACAGCCGTACTATGGCTACACCTTC. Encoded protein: CASSLAGQPYYGYTF.

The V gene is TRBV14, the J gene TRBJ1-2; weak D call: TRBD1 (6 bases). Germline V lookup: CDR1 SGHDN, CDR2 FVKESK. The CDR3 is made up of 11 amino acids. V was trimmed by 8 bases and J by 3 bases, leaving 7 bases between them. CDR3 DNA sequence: TGTGCCAGCGGACAGTACTATGGCTACACCTTC. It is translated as CASGQYYGYTF.

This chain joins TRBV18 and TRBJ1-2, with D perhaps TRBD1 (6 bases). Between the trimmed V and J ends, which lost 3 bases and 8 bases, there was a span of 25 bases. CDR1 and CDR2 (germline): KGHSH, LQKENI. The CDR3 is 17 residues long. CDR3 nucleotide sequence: TGTGCCAGCTCACCCCCTCGGGAGGGGGTAGTGTGTTTCGGCTACACCTTC. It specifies CASSPPREGVVCFGYTF.

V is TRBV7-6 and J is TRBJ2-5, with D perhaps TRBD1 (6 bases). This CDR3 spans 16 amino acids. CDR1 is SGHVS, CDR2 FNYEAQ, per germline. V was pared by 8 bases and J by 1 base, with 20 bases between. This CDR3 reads CASGIGTTHVQETQYF. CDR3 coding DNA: TGTGCCAGCGGAATCGGGACAACTCATGTCCAAGAGACCCAGTACTTC.

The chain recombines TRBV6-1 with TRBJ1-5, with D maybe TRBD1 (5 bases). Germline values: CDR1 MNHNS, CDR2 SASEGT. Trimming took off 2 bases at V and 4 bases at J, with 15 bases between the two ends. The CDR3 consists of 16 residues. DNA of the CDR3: TGTGCCAGCAGTGAACGTCCAGGGATAGGGAATCAGCCCCAGCATTTT. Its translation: CASSERPGIGNQPQHF.

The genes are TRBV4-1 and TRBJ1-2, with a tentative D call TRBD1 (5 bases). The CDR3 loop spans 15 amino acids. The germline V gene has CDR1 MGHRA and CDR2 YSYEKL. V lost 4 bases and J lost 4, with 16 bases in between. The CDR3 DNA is TGCGCCAGCAGCCCAGCCCCGGGAGGGGCCTATGGCTACACCTTC. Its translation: CASSPAPGGAYGYTF.

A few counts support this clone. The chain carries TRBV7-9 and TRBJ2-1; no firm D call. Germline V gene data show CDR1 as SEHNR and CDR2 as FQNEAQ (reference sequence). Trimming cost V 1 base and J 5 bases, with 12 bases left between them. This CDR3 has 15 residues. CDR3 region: CASSLVGRRDNEQFF. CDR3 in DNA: TGTGCCAGCAGCTTAGTTGGCCGAAGGGACAATGAGCAGTTCTTC.

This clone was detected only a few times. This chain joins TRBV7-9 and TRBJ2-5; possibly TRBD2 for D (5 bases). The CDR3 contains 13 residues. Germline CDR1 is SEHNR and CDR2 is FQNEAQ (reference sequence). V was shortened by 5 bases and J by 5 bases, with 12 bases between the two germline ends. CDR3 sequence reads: CASSGEGGETQYF. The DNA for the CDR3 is TGTGCCAGCAGCGGCGAGGGTGGGGAGACCCAGTACTTC.

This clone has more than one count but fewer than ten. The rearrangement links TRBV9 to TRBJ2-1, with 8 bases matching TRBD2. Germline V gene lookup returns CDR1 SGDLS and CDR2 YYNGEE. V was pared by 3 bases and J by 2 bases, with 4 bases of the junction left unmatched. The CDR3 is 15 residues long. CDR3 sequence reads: CASSESGGPYNEQFF. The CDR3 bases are TGTGCCAGCAGCGAGAGCGGGGGACCCTACAATGAGCAGTTCTTC.

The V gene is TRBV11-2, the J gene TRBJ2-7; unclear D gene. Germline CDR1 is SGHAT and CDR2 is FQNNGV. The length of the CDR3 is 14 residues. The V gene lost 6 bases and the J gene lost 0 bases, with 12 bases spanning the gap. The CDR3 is CASRWIGSSYEQYF. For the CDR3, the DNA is TGTGCCAGCAGGTGGATCGGAAGCTCCTACGAGCAGTACTTC.

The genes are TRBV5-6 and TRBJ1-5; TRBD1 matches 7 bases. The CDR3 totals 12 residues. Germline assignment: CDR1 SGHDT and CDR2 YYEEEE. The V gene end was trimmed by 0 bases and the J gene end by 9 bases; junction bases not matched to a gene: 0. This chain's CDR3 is CASSLGQGPQHF. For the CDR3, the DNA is TGTGCCAGCAGCTTGGGACAGGGGCCCCAGCATTTT.

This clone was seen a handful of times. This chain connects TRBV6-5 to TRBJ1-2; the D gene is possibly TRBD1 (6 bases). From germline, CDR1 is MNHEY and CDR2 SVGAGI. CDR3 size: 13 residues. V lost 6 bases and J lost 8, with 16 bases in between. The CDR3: CASSNRVAEGYTF. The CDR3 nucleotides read TGTGCCAGCAGCAACAGGGTCGCGGAGGGCTACACCTTC.

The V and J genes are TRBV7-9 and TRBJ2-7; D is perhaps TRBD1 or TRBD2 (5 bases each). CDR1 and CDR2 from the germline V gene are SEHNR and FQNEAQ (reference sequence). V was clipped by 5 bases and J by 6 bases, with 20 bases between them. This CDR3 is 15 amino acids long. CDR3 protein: CASSPSGRIAPEQYF. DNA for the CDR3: TGTGCCAGCAGCCCCTCGGGGCGGATAGCCCCCGAGCAGTACTTC. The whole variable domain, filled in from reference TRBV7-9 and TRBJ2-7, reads DTGVSQNPRHKITKRGQNVTFRCDPISEHNRLYWYRQTLGQGPEFLTYFQNEAQLEKSRLLSDRFSAERPKGSFSTLEIQRTEQGDSAMYLCASSPSGRIAPEQYFGPGTRLTVT.

The CDR3 bases are TGTGCCAGCAGCTTAGGTCCAGGCCCCTACGAGCAGTACTTC. Translation: CASSLGPGPYEQYF. This chain connects TRBV7-6 to TRBJ2-7; D is unclear. The germline CDR1 and CDR2 sequences are SGHVS and FNYEAQ. Deletions cut 1 base from V and 2 bases from J, with 9 bases between. This CDR3 is 14 amino acids long.

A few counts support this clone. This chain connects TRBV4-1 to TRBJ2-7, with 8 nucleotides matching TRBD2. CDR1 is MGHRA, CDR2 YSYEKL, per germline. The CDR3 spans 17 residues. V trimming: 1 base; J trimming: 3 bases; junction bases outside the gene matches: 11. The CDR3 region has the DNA TGCGCCAGCAGCCAAGTACGCAGCGGGCGGGGGGTCTACGAGCAGTACTTC. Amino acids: CASSQVRSGRGVYEQYF.

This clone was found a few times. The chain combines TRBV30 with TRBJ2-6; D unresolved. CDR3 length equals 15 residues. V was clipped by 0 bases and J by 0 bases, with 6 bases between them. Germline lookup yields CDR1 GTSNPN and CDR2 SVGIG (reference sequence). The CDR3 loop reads CAWSVLGSGANVLTF. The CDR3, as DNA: TGTGCCTGGAGTGTATTAGGCTCTGGGGCCAACGTCCTGACTTTC.

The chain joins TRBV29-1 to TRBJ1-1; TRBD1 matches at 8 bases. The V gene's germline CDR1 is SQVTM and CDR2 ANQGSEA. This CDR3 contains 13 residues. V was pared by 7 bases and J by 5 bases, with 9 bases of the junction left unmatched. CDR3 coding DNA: TGCAGCGCTTCAGGGGGCGCAGGGACTGAAGCTTTCTTT. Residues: CSASGGAGTEAFF. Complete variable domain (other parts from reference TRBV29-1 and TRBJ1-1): SAVISQKPSRDICQRGTSLTIQCQVDSQVTMMFWYRQQPGQSLTLIATANQGSEATYESGFVIDKFPISRPNLTFSTLTVSNMSPEDSSIYLCSASGGAGTEAFFGQGTRLTVV.

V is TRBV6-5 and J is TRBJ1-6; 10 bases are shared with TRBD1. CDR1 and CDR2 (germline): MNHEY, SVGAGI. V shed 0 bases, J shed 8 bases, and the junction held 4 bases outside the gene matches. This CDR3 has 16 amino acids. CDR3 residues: CASSYSGQGSYSPLHF. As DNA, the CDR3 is TGTGCCAGCAGTTACTCGGGACAGGGGAGTTATTCACCCCTCCACTTT.

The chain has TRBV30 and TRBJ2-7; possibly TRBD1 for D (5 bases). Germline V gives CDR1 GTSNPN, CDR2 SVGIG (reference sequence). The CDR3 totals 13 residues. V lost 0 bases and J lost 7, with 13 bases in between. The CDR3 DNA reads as TGTGCCTGGAGTGTAAGCCAGGGTTATGAGCAGTACTTC. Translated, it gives CAWSVSQGYEQYF. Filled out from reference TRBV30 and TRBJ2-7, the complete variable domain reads SQTIHQWPATLVQPVGSPLSLECTVEGTSNPNLYWYRQAAGRGLQLLFYSVGIGQISSEVPQNLSASRPQDRQFILSSKKLLLSDSGFYLCAWSVSQGYEQYFGPGTRLTVT.

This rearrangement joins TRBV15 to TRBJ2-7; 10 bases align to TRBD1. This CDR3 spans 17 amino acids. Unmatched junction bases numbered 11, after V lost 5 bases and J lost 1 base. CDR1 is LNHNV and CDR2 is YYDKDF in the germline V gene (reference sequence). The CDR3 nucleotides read TGTGCCACCAGCCCACGGCTTGGGACAGGGGCTTCCTACGAGCAGTACTTC. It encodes CATSPRLGTGASYEQYF.

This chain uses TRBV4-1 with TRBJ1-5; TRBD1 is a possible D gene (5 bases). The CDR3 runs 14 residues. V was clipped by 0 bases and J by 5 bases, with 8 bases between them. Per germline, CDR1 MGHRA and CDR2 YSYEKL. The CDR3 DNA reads TGCGCCAGCAGCCAAGAGGCAGGGTATCAGCCCCAGCATTTT. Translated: CASSQEAGYQPQHF.